This TCR beta chain was obtained from a study of blood T cells in healthy people across ages (dated by TCRdb to the mid-2010s). Notes on the research overall: Template switching captured roughly one uniquely barcoded TCR beta cDNA molecule per two T cells in model experiments. To avoid experimental bias, donors of different ages were distributed randomly across sequencing lanes. To track age-related changes in TCR beta repertoire diversity, the study relied on deep sequencing normalized with unique cDNA molecular identifiers. The donors were split into four age groups: young (average around 15 years), middle-aged (roughly 39), aged (62) and long-lived (approximately 80). For two donors (one aged 18 to 30 and one aged 80 or older), the study analyzed two additional independent replicas of 1 million unique cDNA reads from the same blood draw.

What the authors observed across the whole study: Compared with the aged group, the long-lived group had more naive CD4+ T cells, fewer expanded clones and increased TCR diversity, suggesting age selection. The CMV infection status of donors was not known, potentially confounding age-related changes in expanded clonotypes. Estimates of total diversity based on one million sequenced T cells were regarded as lower bounds and as underestimates. Conclusive comparison of naive and antigen-experienced compartments was prevented by the profiling of bulk unsorted PBMCs. As age increased, observed TCR beta diversity per million T cells dropped in a roughly linear way, and a significant reduction was already evident by age 40. Observed TCR beta diversity correlated strongly with the percentage of naive T cells measured by flow cytometry.

V is cut by 3 bases and J by 2 bases, and the space between the germline ends is 15 bases. Based on the germline V gene (reference sequence), the CDR1 and CDR2 sequences are DFQATT and SNEGSKA. The CDR3 covers 15 residues, taking in both the cysteine and the phenylalanine. The CDR3 DNA has 45 bases and is translated from base 1. With regard to this clonotype: Its cognate antigen has yet to be identified. Base qualities were left out, and no much larger clone turns up one base away.

The method behind the library was 5' RACE. The reads were generated on an Illumina HiSeq 2500. A second 7 to 11 cycle PCR used a sample-barcoded 5' primer and a J-beta primer mix. A template-switch 5' adaptor carrying 12 random nucleotides introduced a unique molecular identifier onto each TCR beta cDNA molecule. Each sample yielded at least 3 million CDR3-containing paired-end reads. First-strand cDNA was synthesized from all RNA with the Mint cDNA synthesis kit, primed by a TRBC-specific oligonucleotide. After uracil-DNA glycosylase treatment, a first 18-cycle PCR used universal primers M1SS and BC2_uni_R on all cDNA. On the authors' methods: Each sample was normalized by randomly selecting 1 million high-quality reads, each carrying a distinct molecular identifier. Reads with shared molecular identifiers were discarded instead of being binned into consensus sequences. CDR3 identification, clonotype clustering and error correction used MiTCR with a Q25 quality threshold and the strictest error-elimination algorithm. A nonparametric unseen species model using Euler transformation provided a lower-bound estimate of total TCR beta diversity. Using fastp trimming at Q25 and MiXCR clonotype assembly, TCRdb reanalyzed the public sequencing data and kept in-frame beta chains. Each record represents a unique CDR3 protein, reported with the most common genes and DNA among its rows. For this entry, the V and J calls and clone size follow TCRdb and not the study's own pipeline. The sample table contains hundreds of thousands of distinct CDR3 sequences; only one count was recorded for roughly 50% of them. The top ten clones comprise 30% to 40% of the sample.

Donors were roughly 40 systemically healthy Caucasian individuals from Russia aged about 6 to 100 years. Around 9.9 milliliters of peripheral blood were collected from each donor into EDTA-treated Vacutainer tubes. Ficoll-Paque density-gradient centrifugation was used to isolate PBMCs, with at least 6 million per sample. Trizol reagent was used to extract total RNA from PBMCs, with at least 5.5 micrograms per sample. For every donor, flow cytometry on a PBMC aliquot measured the percentage of naive CD45RAhigh/CD27high T cells. Sequencing used blood. This receptor chain uses TRBV20-1 and TRBJ2-3; TRBD2 could be the D gene, as 6 bases match. The TCR originated in a woman aged 55 to 70 in good health. This receptor has the CDR3 CSASGSIGNTDTQYF. The nucleotides are TGCAGTGCTAGCGGGAGTATTGGTAACACAGATACGCAGTATTTT.